Presented here are 11 T cell receptor beta chains from one specimen sequenced in a study of lymphopenia after photon versus proton radiotherapy. The assay was immunoSEQ multiplex PCR, and TCRdb's table has in-frame clones only and misses some. The sample holds under 65,000 clones, around 84% seen once. The specimen was peripheral blood, collected from a patient treated with proton-based radiotherapy. These receptors originate from a man between 60 and 75 years old with pancreatic cancer.

This clone was observed a handful of times. CDR3 loop: CATTSSGVPGELFF. CDR3 coding DNA: TGTGCCACCACAAGTAGTGGTGTACCCGGGGAGCTGTTTTTT. The chain employs TRBV7-9 and TRBJ2-2; D ambiguous. The CDR3 is 14 residues long. V dropped 10 bases and J dropped 6 bases, with 18 bases sitting between them. From germline, CDR1 is SEHNR and CDR2 FQNEAQ (reference sequence).

CDR3 in DNA: TGTGCCTCCCATCAAACAGGTCTTGGAAACACCATATATTTT. As protein: CASHQTGLGNTIYF. The V and J genes are TRBV2 and TRBJ1-3; a possible D gene is TRBD1 (5 bases). Between the trimmed V and J ends, which lost 11 bases and 3 bases, there was a span of 17 bases. Germline V CDR1 and CDR2: SNHLY, FYNNEI. The CDR3 is made up of 14 amino acids.

This sequence joins TRBV6-6 and TRBJ1-5; 8 bases are shared with TRBD1. The CDR3 length is 13 residues. Germline V gene sequence: CDR1 MNHNY, CDR2 SVGAGI (reference sequence). The V gene end was trimmed by 5 bases and the J gene end by 7 bases; junction bases not matched to a gene: 4. The CDR3 DNA sequence: TGTGCCAGCAGTCCCGACAGGGGCCAGCCCCAGCATTTT. Protein sequence: CASSPDRGQPQHF.

This clone was seen once. V gene TRBV28 combines with J gene TRBJ1-3; no clear D gene. Trimming removed 3 bases at V and 4 bases at J, with 10 bases between. The CDR3 covers 14 residues. Per the germline V gene, CDR1 is MDHEN and CDR2 is SYDVKM. CDR3 protein: CASSFPGLGNTIYF. CDR3 coding DNA: TGTGCCAGCAGTTTTCCGGGCCTCGGAAACACCATATATTTT.

This chain connects TRBV5-4 to TRBJ2-1; 9 bases agree with TRBD1. Germline V gene lookup returns CDR1 SGHNT and CDR2 YYREEE (reference sequence). This CDR3 spans 15 amino acids. The junction had 10 bases not matched to a gene; V was cut back by 5 bases and J by 7 bases. The CDR3 sequence is CASSIYGTGSNEQFF. The CDR3 nucleotides read TGTGCCAGCAGTATCTACGGGACAGGGTCGAATGAGCAGTTCTTC.

The chain links TRBV30 to TRBJ1-6, with 7 bases identical to TRBD1. Trimming took 2 bases from V and 7 from J; bases not matched to a gene: 2. The CDR3 is made up of 13 amino acids. Germline V lookup: CDR1 GTSNPN, CDR2 SVGIG (reference sequence). This chain's CDR3 is CAWSPGQNSPLHF. The DNA for the CDR3 is TGTGCCTGGAGTCCGGGACAGAATTCACCCCTCCACTTT.

The chain joins TRBV15 to TRBJ2-1, with D perhaps given as TRBD1 or TRBD2 (5 bases each). V was trimmed by 4 bases and J by 9 bases, leaving 25 bases between them. CDR3 size: 17 residues. The germline gives CDR1 LNHNV, CDR2 YYDKDF (reference sequence). CDR3 amino acids: CATSTPLWGSWGGEQFF. The CDR3 DNA sequence: TGTGCCACCAGCACCCCCTTATGGGGGAGCTGGGGTGGTGAGCAGTTCTTC.

The gene calls are TRBV7-2 and TRBJ1-4; D is uncertain. The CDR3 spans 15 residues. The germline V gene has CDR1 SGHTA and CDR2 FQGNSA. Trimming took off 1 base at V and 7 bases at J, with 13 bases between the two ends. The CDR3 reads CASSLVRGSGEKLFF. The CDR3 nucleotides read TGTGCCAGCAGCTTAGTCCGAGGTTCGGGTGAAAAACTGTTTTTT.

The CDR3 DNA is TGTGCCAGCAGCCAAGACGAGGGGTCCTCCTACGAGACCCAGTACTTC. It yields the protein CASSQDEGSSYETQYF. The chain links TRBV4-2 to TRBJ2-5; TRBD1 or TRBD2 may be the D gene (5 bases each). The V gene lost 0 bases and the J gene lost 5 bases, with 16 bases spanning the gap. The CDR3 covers 16 residues. The V gene's germline CDR1 is LGHNA and CDR2 YNFKEQ.

The chain is built from TRBV19 and TRBJ1-5; 9 bases agree with TRBD1. Germline V lookup: CDR1 LNHDA, CDR2 SQIVND (reference sequence). V gave up 4 bases and J gave up 2 bases; unmatched junction bases: 9. This CDR3 region has 17 residues. The DNA of the CDR3 is TGTGCCAGTAGTACCCGGGACAGGGTCAGCGGCAATCAGCCCCAGCATTTT. Residues: CASSTRDRVSGNQPQHF. Full variable domain (remainder filled in from reference TRBV19 and TRBJ1-5): DGGITQSPKYLFRKEGQNVTLSCEQNLNHDAMYWYRQDPGQGLRLIYYSQIVNDFQKGDIAEGYSVSREKKESFPLTVTSAQKNPTAFYLCASSTRDRVSGNQPQHFGDGTRLSIL.

This clone occurred a few times. The rearrangement joins TRBV6-5 to TRBJ1-3, with D unclear. The CDR3 runs 13 residues. Germline assignment: CDR1 MNHEY and CDR2 SVGAGI. Trimming removed 7 bases from V and 3 bases from J, with 10 bases in between. The CDR3 region has the DNA TGTGCCAGCACCGACATCAATGGAAACACCATATATTTT. This encodes CASTDINGNTIYF.